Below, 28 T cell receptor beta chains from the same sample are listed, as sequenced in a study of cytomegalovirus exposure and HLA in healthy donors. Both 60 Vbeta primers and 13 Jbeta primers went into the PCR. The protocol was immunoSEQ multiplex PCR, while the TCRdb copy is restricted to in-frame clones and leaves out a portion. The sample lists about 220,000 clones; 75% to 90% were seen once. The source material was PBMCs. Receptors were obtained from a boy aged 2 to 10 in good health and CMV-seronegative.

The CDR3 protein is CASSYSRSNYGYTF. In DNA, the CDR3 is TGTGCCAGCAGTTACTCCCGGTCCAACTATGGCTACACCTTC. V usage is TRBV6-5 and J usage is TRBJ1-2; D not certain. The CDR3 totals 14 residues. The germline V gene encodes CDR1 MNHEY and CDR2 SVGAGI. Trimming left V 0 bases short and J 2 bases short, with 7 bases between.

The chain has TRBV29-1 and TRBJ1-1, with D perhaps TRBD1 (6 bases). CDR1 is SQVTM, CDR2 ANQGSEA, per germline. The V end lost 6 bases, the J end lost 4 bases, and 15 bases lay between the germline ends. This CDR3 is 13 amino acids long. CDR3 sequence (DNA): TGCAGCGTAGCCGGGGGGCATGGCACTGAAGCTTTCTTT. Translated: CSVAGGHGTEAFF.

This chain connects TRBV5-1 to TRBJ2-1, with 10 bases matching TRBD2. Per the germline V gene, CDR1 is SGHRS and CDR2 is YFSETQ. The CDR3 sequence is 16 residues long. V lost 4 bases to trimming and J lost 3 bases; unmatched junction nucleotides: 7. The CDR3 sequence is CASSRTSGGVYNEQFF. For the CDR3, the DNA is TGCGCCAGCAGCAGGACTAGCGGAGGGGTCTACAATGAGCAGTTCTTC. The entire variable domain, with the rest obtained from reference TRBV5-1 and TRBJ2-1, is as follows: KAGVTQTPRYLIKTRGQQVTLSCSPISGHRSVSWYQQTPGQGLQFLFEYFSETQRNKGNFPGRFSGRQFSNSRSEMNVSTLELGDSALYLCASSRTSGGVYNEQFFGPGTRLTVL.

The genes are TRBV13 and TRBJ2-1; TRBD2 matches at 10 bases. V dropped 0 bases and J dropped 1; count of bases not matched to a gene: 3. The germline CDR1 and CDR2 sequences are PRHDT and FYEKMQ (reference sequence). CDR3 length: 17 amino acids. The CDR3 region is CASSLGLAGASYNEQFF. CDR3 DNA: TGTGCCAGCAGCTTAGGGCTAGCGGGGGCTTCCTACAATGAGCAGTTCTTC.

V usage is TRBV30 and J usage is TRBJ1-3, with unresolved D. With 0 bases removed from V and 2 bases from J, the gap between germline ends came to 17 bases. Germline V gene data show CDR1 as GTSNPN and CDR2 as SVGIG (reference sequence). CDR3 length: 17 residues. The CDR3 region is CAWSVTVAGDPGNTIYF. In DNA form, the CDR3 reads TGTGCCTGGAGTGTAACGGTGGCAGGCGATCCTGGAAACACCATATATTTT. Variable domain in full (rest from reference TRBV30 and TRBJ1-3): SQTIHQWPATLVQPVGSPLSLECTVEGTSNPNLYWYRQAAGRGLQLLFYSVGIGQISSEVPQNLSASRPQDRQFILSSKKLLLSDSGFYLCAWSVTVAGDPGNTIYFGEGSWLTVV.

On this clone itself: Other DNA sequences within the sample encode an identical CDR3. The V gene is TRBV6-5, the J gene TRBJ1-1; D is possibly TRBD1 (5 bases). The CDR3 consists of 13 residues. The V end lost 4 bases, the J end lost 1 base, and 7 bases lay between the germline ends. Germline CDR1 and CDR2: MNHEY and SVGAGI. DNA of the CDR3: TGTGCCAGCAGTTCGGGGGGGAACACTGAAGCTTTCTTT. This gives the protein CASSSGGNTEAFF.

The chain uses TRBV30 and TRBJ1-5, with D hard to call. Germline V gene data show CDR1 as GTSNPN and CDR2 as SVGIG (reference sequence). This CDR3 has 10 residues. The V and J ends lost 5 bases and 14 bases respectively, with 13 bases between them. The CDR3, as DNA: TGTGCCTGGTCCTCCCCTCTTAAGCATTTT. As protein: CAWSSPLKHF.

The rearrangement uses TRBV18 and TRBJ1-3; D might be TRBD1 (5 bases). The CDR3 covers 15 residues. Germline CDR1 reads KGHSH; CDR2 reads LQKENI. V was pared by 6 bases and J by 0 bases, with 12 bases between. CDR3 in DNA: TGTGCCAGCTCCGGGGGGACGGGCTCTGGAAACACCATATATTTT. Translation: CASSGGTGSGNTIYF.

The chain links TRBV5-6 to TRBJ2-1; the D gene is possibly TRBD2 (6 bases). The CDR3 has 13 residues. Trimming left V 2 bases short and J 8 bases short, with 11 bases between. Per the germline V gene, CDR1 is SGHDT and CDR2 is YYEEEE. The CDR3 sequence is CASSLLAPDEQFF. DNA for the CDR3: TGTGCCAGCAGCTTACTAGCCCCCGATGAGCAGTTCTTC.

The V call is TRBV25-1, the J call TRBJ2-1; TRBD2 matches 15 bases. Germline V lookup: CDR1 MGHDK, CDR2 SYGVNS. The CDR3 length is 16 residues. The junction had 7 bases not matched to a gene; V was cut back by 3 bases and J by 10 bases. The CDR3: CASSESIGLAGGEQFF. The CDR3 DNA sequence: TGTGCCAGCAGTGAGTCTATAGGACTAGCGGGAGGGGAGCAGTTCTTC.

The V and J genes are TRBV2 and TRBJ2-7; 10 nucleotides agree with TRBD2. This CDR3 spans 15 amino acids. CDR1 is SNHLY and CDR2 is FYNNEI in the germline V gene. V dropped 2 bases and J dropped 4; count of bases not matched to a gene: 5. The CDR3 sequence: CASSETGLADYEQYF. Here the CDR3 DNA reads TGTGCCAGCAGTGAAACAGGACTAGCGGATTACGAGCAGTACTTC.

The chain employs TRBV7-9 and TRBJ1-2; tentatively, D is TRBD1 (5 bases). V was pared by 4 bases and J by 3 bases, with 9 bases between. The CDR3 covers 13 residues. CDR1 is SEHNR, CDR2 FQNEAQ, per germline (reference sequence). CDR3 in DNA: TGTGCCAGCAGCTACACACAGGACTATGGCTACACCTTC. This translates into CASSYTQDYGYTF.

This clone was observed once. This CDR3 is CASSGGAGGKETQYF. CDR3 sequence (DNA): TGTGCCAGCAGCGGAGGAGCGGGGGGAAAAGAGACCCAGTACTTC. This sequence joins TRBV9 and TRBJ2-5; 9 bases agree with TRBD2. The CDR3 runs to 15 residues. V gave up 3 bases and J gave up 3 bases; unmatched junction bases: 6. Germline CDR1 and CDR2: SGDLS and YYNGEE. The full variable domain, completed using reference TRBV9 and TRBJ2-5, is DSGVTQTPKHLITATGQRVTLRCSPRSGDLSVYWYQQSLDQGLQFLIQYYNGEERAKGNILERFSAQQFPDLHSELNLSSLELGDSALYFCASSGGAGGKETQYFGPGTRLLVL.

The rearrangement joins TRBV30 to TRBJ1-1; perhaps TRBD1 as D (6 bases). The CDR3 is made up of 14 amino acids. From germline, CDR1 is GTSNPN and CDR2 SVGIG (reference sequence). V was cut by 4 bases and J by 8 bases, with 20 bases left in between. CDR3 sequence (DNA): TGTGCCTGGAACCCAAACAGGGTTCAAGCCGAAGCTTTCTTT. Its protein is CAWNPNRVQAEAFF.

The CDR3 nucleotides are TGTGCCAGCAGCTCCTCATCCTATTACGAGCAGTACTTC. Its translation is CASSSSSYYEQYF. The chain employs TRBV6-6 and TRBJ2-7; D is uncertain. The CDR3 is 13 residues long. V was trimmed by 6 bases and J by 4 bases, leaving 13 bases between them. Germline values: CDR1 MNHNY, CDR2 SVGAGI (reference sequence).

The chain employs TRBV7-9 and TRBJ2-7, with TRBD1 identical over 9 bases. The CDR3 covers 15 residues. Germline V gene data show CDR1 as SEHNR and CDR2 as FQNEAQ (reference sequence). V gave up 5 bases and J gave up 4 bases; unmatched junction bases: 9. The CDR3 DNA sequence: TGTGCCAGCAGCCCTATAACAGGGGGCGCTTACGAGCAGTACTTC. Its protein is CASSPITGGAYEQYF. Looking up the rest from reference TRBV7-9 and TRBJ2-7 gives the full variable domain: DTGVSQNPRHKITKRGQNVTFRCDPISEHNRLYWYRQTLGQGPEFLTYFQNEAQLEKSRLLSDRFSAERPKGSFSTLEIQRTEQGDSAMYLCASSPITGGAYEQYFGPGTRLTVT.

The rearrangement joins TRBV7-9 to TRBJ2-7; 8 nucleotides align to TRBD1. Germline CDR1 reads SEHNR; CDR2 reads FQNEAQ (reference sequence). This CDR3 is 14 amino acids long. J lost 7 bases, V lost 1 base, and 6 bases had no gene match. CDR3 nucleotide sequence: TGTGCCAGCAGCTTAGGGACAGGGTTTTATGAGCAGTACTTC. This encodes CASSLGTGFYEQYF. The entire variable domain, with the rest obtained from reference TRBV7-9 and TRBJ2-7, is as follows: DTGVSQNPRHKITKRGQNVTFRCDPISEHNRLYWYRQTLGQGPEFLTYFQNEAQLEKSRLLSDRFSAERPKGSFSTLEIQRTEQGDSAMYLCASSLGTGFYEQYFGPGTRLTVT.

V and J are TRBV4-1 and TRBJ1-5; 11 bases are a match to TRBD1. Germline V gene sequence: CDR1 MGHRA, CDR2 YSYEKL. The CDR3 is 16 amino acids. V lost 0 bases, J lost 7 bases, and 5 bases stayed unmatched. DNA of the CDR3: TGCGCCAGCAGCCAAGATCGGCGGGACAGGGGGCAGCCCCAGCATTTT. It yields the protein CASSQDRRDRGQPQHF.

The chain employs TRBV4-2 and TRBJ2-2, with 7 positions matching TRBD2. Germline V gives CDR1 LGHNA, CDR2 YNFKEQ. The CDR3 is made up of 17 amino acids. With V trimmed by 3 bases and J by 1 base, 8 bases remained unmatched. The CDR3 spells CASSQVGTIMNTGELFF. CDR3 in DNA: TGTGCCAGCAGCCAGGTCGGGACTATTATGAACACCGGGGAGCTGTTTTTT.

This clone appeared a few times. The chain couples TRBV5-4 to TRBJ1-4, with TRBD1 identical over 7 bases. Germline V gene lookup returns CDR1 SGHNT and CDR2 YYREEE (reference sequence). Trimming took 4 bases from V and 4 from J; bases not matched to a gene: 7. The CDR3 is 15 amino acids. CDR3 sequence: CASSEPGQSNEKLFF. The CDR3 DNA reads TGTGCCAGCAGCGAACCGGGACAGAGTAATGAAAAACTGTTTTTT.

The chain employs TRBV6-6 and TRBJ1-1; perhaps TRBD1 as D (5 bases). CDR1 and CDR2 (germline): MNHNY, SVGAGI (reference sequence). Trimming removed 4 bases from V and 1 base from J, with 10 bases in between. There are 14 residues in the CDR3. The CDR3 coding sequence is TGTGCCAGCAGTTCGCGAGACAGGAACACTGAAGCTTTCTTT. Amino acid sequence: CASSSRDRNTEAFF.

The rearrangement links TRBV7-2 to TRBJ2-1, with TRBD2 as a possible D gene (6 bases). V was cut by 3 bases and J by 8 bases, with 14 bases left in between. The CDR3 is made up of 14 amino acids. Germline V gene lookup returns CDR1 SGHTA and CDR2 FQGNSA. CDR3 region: CASSLEGLGDEQFF. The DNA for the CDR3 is TGTGCCAGCAGCTTGGAGGGGCTTGGAGATGAGCAGTTCTTC.

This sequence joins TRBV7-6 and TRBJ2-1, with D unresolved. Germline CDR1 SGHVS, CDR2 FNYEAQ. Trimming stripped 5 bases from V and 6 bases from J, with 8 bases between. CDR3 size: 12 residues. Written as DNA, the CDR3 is TGTGCCAGCAGCAAGTCACTCAATGAGCAGTTCTTC. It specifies CASSKSLNEQFF.

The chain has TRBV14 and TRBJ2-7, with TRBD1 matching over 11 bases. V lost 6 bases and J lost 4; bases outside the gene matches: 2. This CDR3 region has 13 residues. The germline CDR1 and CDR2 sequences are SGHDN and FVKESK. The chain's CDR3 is CASRGQGDYEQYF. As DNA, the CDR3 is TGTGCCAGCAGGGGACAGGGGGATTACGAGCAGTACTTC. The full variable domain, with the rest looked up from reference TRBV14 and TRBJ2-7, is EAGVTQFPSHSVIEKGQTVTLRCDPISGHDNLYWYRRVMGKEIKFLLHFVKESKQDESGMPNNRFLAERTGGTYSTLKVQPAELEDSGVYFCASRGQGDYEQYFGPGTRLTVT.

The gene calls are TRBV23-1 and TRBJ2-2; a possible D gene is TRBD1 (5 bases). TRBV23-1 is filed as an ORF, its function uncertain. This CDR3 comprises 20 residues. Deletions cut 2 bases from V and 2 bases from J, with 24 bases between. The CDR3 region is CASSQPSPFPDRRNTGELFF. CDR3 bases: TGCGCCAGCAGTCAACCCTCACCTTTCCCAGACAGACGAAACACCGGGGAGCTGTTTTTT.

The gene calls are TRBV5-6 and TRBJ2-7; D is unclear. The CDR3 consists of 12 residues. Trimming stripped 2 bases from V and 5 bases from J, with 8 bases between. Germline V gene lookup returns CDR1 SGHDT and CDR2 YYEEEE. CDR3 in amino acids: CASSFEMHEQYF. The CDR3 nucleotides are TGTGCCAGCAGCTTTGAGATGCACGAGCAGTACTTC.

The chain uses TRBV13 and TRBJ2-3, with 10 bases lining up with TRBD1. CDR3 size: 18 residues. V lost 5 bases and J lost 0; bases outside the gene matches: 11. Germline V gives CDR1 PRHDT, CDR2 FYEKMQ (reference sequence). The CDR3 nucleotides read TGTGCCAGCAGCGCCCAGACAGGGGGCAGGACTAGCACAGATACGCAGTATTTT. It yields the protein CASSAQTGGRTSTDTQYF.

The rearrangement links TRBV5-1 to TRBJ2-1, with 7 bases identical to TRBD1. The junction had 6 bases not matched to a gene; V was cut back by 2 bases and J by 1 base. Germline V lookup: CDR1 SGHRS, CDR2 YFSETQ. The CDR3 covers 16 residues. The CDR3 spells CASSFYRDRSYNEQFF. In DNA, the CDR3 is TGCGCCAGCAGCTTTTACCGGGACAGATCCTACAATGAGCAGTTCTTC.